Listed here are 25 T cell receptor beta chains from one sample, sequenced in a study of T cells in localized non-small cell lung cancer. Clones were sequenced by immunoSEQ multiplex PCR, and TCRdb holds only the in-frame ones, with some missing. The sample includes about 52,000 clones, approximately 86% of them seen just once. The sequencing used PBMCs, collected before any cancer treatment. The receptors come from a female donor with stage II lung adenocarcinoma.

This chain uses TRBV7-6 with TRBJ2-3; tentative D call: TRBD2 (6 bases). V lost 1 base and J lost 5, with 13 bases in between. Germline V gives CDR1 SGHVS, CDR2 FNYEAQ. The CDR3 spans 15 residues. CDR3 DNA: TGTGCCAGCAGCTTAGTAGGACTACCTGGAGATACGCAGTATTTT. It specifies CASSLVGLPGDTQYF.

The chain has TRBV19 and TRBJ2-5, with D possibly TRBD2 on 5 matching bases. Germline CDR1 is LNHDA and CDR2 is SQIVND (reference sequence). V lost 5 bases and J lost 0, with 16 bases in between. This CDR3 region has 16 residues. CDR3 bases: TGTGCCAGTAGTTCCGACTCACGGGGAAACCAAGAGACCCAGTACTTC. As protein: CASSSDSRGNQETQYF.

The chain recombines TRBV6-6 with TRBJ2-7; TRBD1 matches 11 bases. The CDR3 is made up of 14 amino acids. CDR1 and CDR2 (germline): MNHNY, SVGAGI (reference sequence). The trim removed 0 bases at V and 7 bases at J, leaving 2 bases unmatched. CDR3 DNA: TGTGCCAGCAGTTACTCGGGGACAGGGGGAGAGCAGTACTTC. Translated: CASSYSGTGGEQYF.

The chain employs TRBV10-1 and TRBJ2-5; tentative D call: TRBD2 (7 bases). V shed 3 bases and J shed 5 bases, with 10 bases lying between them. The CDR3 extends over 13 amino acids. CDR1 WNHNN and CDR2 SYGVQD come from the germline V gene (reference sequence). DNA for the CDR3: TGCGCCAGCAGTGACGGGGGGCTGGAGACCCAGTACTTC. It translates to CASSDGGLETQYF.

V and J are TRBV6-5 and TRBJ2-7; TRBD1 matches at 11 bases. CDR1 is MNHEY, CDR2 SVGAGI, per germline. Trimming cost V 5 bases and J 3 bases; bases outside gene matches: 3. There are 14 residues in the CDR3. CDR3 in DNA: TGTGCCAGCAGTCCGGGACAGGGGGTCTACGAGCAGTACTTC. It is translated as CASSPGQGVYEQYF.

The chain carries TRBV5-1 and TRBJ1-5, with D maybe TRBD1 (5 bases). V lost 4 bases and J lost 5, with 13 bases in between. The CDR3 runs 14 residues. CDR1 SGHRS and CDR2 YFSETQ come from the germline V gene. The CDR3 nucleotides read TGCGCCAGCAGCCCCGACAGTCGATATCAGCCCCAGCATTTT. Residues: CASSPDSRYQPQHF.

V is TRBV4-1 and J is TRBJ1-1; TRBD1 is a possible D gene (5 bases). Germline CDR1 and CDR2: MGHRA and YSYEKL. CDR3 length: 13 amino acids. Trimming removed 7 bases from V and 6 bases from J, with 15 bases in between. CDR3 protein: CASKPGRVAEAFF. In DNA form, the CDR3 reads TGCGCCAGCAAACCCGGCAGGGTGGCTGAAGCTTTCTTT.

This rearrangement joins TRBV25-1 to TRBJ2-5; TRBD2 aligns across 8 bases. The trim removed 5 bases at V and 5 bases at J, leaving 7 bases unmatched. The CDR3 runs 14 residues. Germline V gene sequence: CDR1 MGHDK, CDR2 SYGVNS. CDR3 residues: CASSPGGGLETQYF. The CDR3 nucleotides read TGTGCCAGCAGTCCCGGGGGGGGGTTGGAGACCCAGTACTTC.

CDR3 DNA: TGTGCCAGCAGCTCAACTAGCGGGGGGTTAAACACCGGGGAGCTGTTTTTT. Translating gives CASSSTSGGLNTGELFF. J is TRBJ2-2 and V is TRBV7-6, with 12 nucleotides matching TRBD2. Germline values: CDR1 SGHVS, CDR2 FNYEAQ. The J segment lost 2 bases and the V segment lost 4 bases, leaving 5 bases of the junction unmatched. CDR3 length equals 17 residues.

The V call is TRBV9, the J call TRBJ2-5; 7 bases map to TRBD2. V trimming: 0 bases; J trimming: 4 bases; junction bases outside the gene matches: 6. The CDR3 has 15 residues. Germline V lookup: CDR1 SGDLS, CDR2 YYNGEE. The CDR3 DNA reads TGTGCCAGCAGCGTAGGCGGGGGATTTGGAGAGACCCAGTACTTC. This codes for CASSVGGGFGETQYF.

This clone was counted between two and nine times. This chain joins TRBV18 and TRBJ1-5; D ambiguous. The CDR3 has 13 amino acids. The V gene lost 3 bases and the J gene lost 3 bases, with 6 bases spanning the gap. CDR1 KGHSH and CDR2 LQKENI come from the germline V gene. The CDR3, as DNA: TGTGCCAGCTCACCTACAGACAATCAGCCCCAGCATTTT. Amino acid sequence: CASSPTDNQPQHF.

This clone was counted once. The CDR3 sequence: CASSPNTNTEAFF. The CDR3 coding sequence is TGTGCCAGCAGCCCTAATACCAACACTGAAGCTTTCTTT. The chain joins TRBV11-3 to TRBJ1-1; no clear D. This CDR3 comprises 13 residues. CDR1 SGHNT and CDR2 YENEEA come from the germline V gene. V gave up 5 bases and J gave up 2 bases, with 9 bases separating them.

The chain uses TRBV4-1 and TRBJ1-2; no definite D call. V was trimmed by 1 base and J by 4 bases, leaving 4 bases between them. This CDR3 has 12 amino acids. Germline V gene sequence: CDR1 MGHRA, CDR2 YSYEKL. CDR3 in DNA: TGCGCCAGCAGCCAAGGGGTCTATGGCTACACCTTC. Translation gives CASSQGVYGYTF.

This clone was recorded once. The CDR3 bases are TGTGCCTCAGGGGGCGACTATGGCTACACCTTC. Residues: CASGGDYGYTF. J is TRBJ1-2 and V is TRBV25-1; TRBD1 agrees at 8 bases. This CDR3 comprises 11 residues. Germline trimming cut 11 bases from V and 3 bases from J; bases unmatched to any gene: 2. Germline CDR1 MGHDK, CDR2 SYGVNS.

This rearrangement joins TRBV9 to TRBJ2-7; TRBD1 matches at 7 bases. Trimming at V came to 3 bases and at J to 3 bases, leaving 9 bases not matched to a gene. Germline values: CDR1 SGDLS, CDR2 YYNGEE. There are 15 residues in the CDR3. The CDR3: CASSASDRKNYEQYF. The CDR3 DNA is TGTGCCAGCAGCGCCTCGGACAGGAAAAACTACGAGCAGTACTTC.

This clone was observed a single time. The chain employs TRBV6-8 and TRBJ1-1; 7 positions match TRBD1. CDR3 size: 17 residues. With 2 bases clipped from V and 2 bases from J, the junction kept 11 bases outside the gene matches. The germline V gene has CDR1 MNHGY and CDR2 SAAAGT. Written as DNA, the CDR3 is TGTGCCAGCAGTTACGTTTCGAGATGGGACAGCAACACTGAAGCTTTCTTT. Protein product: CASSYVSRWDSNTEAFF.

The chain joins TRBV19 to TRBJ2-1; TRBD1 might be the D (6 bases). V was cut by 3 bases and J by 9 bases, with 9 bases left in between. Germline assignment: CDR1 LNHDA and CDR2 SQIVND (reference sequence). The length of the CDR3 is 12 residues. CDR3: CASSIRGAEQFF. Here the CDR3 DNA reads TGTGCCAGTAGTATCAGGGGAGCTGAGCAGTTCTTC.

The V gene is TRBV5-4, the J gene TRBJ1-2; D may be TRBD1 (5 bases). This CDR3 spans 12 amino acids. Looked up from germline, CDR1 is SGHNT and CDR2 is YYREEE (reference sequence). Trimming removed 0 bases at V and 6 bases at J, with 6 bases between. The CDR3 here is CASSLEGDGYTF. CDR3 DNA sequence: TGTGCCAGCAGCTTGGAAGGGGATGGCTACACCTTC.

This clone was detected a few times. J is TRBJ2-2 and V is TRBV5-1, with 10 bases identical to TRBD2. CDR3 length: 17 residues. Germline CDR1 reads SGHRS; CDR2 reads YFSETQ. With V trimmed by 1 base and J by 5 bases, 8 bases remained unmatched. CDR3 nucleotide sequence: TGCGCCAGCAGCTTGATTTCCCTAGCGGGGGATACCGGGGAGCTGTTTTTT. It translates to CASSLISLAGDTGELFF.

This clone is deemed medium-sized. The gene calls are TRBV9 and TRBJ1-5; D perhaps matches TRBD1 (5 bases). The CDR3 is 14 amino acids. Trimming cost V 0 bases and J 4 bases, with 8 bases left between them. CDR1 and CDR2 (germline): SGDLS, YYNGEE. The CDR3: CASSVGGGNQPQHF. Here the CDR3 DNA reads TGTGCCAGCAGCGTAGGTGGGGGGAATCAGCCCCAGCATTTT.

V is TRBV2 and J is TRBJ1-1; 7 nucleotides agree with TRBD1. CDR1 and CDR2 (germline): SNHLY, FYNNEI. The trim removed 3 bases at V and 4 bases at J, leaving 5 bases unmatched. CDR3 length: 14 residues. The CDR3 loop reads CASSDMNRGTEAFF. CDR3 DNA sequence: TGTGCCAGCAGTGATATGAACAGGGGCACTGAAGCTTTCTTT.

The J gene is TRBJ1-2, the V gene TRBV4-1; 7 bases line up with TRBD1. V shed 1 base, J shed 9 bases, and the junction held 14 bases outside the gene matches. This CDR3 is 16 amino acids long. Germline lookup yields CDR1 MGHRA and CDR2 YSYEKL. The CDR3 is CASSQGSLYRGGSYTF. CDR3 nucleotides: TGCGCCAGCAGCCAAGGATCATTGTACAGGGGCGGGAGCTACACCTTC.

This chain uses TRBV18 with TRBJ2-7; maybe TRBD1 (6 bases). Deletions cut 3 bases from V and 1 base from J, with 10 bases between. The CDR3 spans 14 residues. Germline CDR1 KGHSH, CDR2 LQKENI. The CDR3 loop is CASSPGTLSYEQYF. For the CDR3, the DNA is TGTGCCAGCTCACCGGGGACACTTTCCTACGAGCAGTACTTC.

V gene TRBV5-4 combines with J gene TRBJ2-3; D is undetermined. V was shortened by 4 bases and J by 2 bases, with 5 bases between the two germline ends. The CDR3 is made up of 12 amino acids. Per the germline V gene, CDR1 is SGHNT and CDR2 is YYREEE (reference sequence). The CDR3 protein is CASSPSTDTQYF. CDR3 DNA: TGTGCCAGCAGCCCGTCCACAGATACGCAGTATTTT.

This sequence joins TRBV27 and TRBJ1-2, with 10 bases lining up with TRBD1. This CDR3 comprises 14 residues. Germline lookup yields CDR1 MNHEY and CDR2 SMNVEV (reference sequence). V trimming: 3 bases; J trimming: 3 bases; junction bases outside the gene matches: 1. In DNA, the CDR3 is TGTGCCAGCAGTTTGGGGACAGGGGACTATGGCTACACCTTC. Translation: CASSLGTGDYGYTF.